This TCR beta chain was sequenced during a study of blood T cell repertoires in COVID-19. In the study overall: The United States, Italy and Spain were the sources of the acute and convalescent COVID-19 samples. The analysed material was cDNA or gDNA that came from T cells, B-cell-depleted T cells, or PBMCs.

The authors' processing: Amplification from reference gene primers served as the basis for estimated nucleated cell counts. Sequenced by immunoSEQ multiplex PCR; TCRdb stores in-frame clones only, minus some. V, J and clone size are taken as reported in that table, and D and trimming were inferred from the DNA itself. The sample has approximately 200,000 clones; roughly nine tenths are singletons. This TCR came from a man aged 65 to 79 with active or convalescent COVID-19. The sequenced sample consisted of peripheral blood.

The CDR3 here is CASSQLRQVREKLFF. In DNA, the CDR3 is TGTGCCAGCAGCCAACTACGACAGGTCCGGGAAAAACTGTTTTTT. The chain couples TRBV11-2 to TRBJ1-4; a possible D gene is TRBD1 (6 bases). This CDR3 has 15 amino acids. With 5 bases removed from V and 8 bases from J, the gap between germline ends came to 18 bases. Germline CDR1 SGHAT, CDR2 FQNNGV.